This TCR beta chain was sequenced for a study of persistence of HIV-infected CD4 T cells. Germline values: CDR1 MNHEY, CDR2 SVGAGI. V was cut by 0 bases and J by 7 bases, with 10 bases left in between. The CDR3 length is 14 residues. Anti-CD3/anti-CD28 beads served as a nonspecific positive control stimulus. Sorting of responding CD4+ T cells relied on upregulated CD40 ligand together with CD69. This clone was observed once. Its specificity is not known. Sequencing used immunoSEQ version 4 in survey mode. Clones were sequenced by immunoSEQ multiplex PCR, and TCRdb holds only the in-frame ones, with some missing. This sample yields more than 35,000 clones, of which 90% to 95% are seen a single time; 1.5% to 2% belongs to the top ten.

Specimen: CD4+ T cells sorted from PBMCs after roughly 18-hour stimulation, collected from a patient who received antiretroviral therapy. The sequence came from an adult man with HIV who was CMV-seropositive. This sequence joins TRBV6-5 and TRBJ2-1; D possibly corresponds to TRBD1 (5 bases). The CDR3 DNA follows: TGTGCCAGCAGTTACTCGATTAAGGGGAATGAGCAGTTCTTC. As protein: CASSYSIKGNEQFF.